Below, 30 T cell receptor beta chains from the same sample are listed, as sequenced in a study of blood T cell repertoires in COVID-19. This table comes from immunoSEQ multiplex PCR, and its TCRdb copy is limited to in-frame clones, with some not included. The table shows about 190,000 clones, with roughly 84% occurring only once. Source material: peripheral blood. These receptors all stem from a middle-aged woman who had recovered from COVID-19.

J is TRBJ1-2 and V is TRBV7-2; D is undetermined. Trimming left V 5 bases short and J 4 bases short, with 11 bases between. CDR1 SGHTA and CDR2 FQGNSA come from the germline V gene. The CDR3 runs 13 residues. This chain's CDR3 is CASSPGGSYGYTF. For the CDR3, the DNA is TGTGCCAGCAGCCCCGGCGGCTCCTATGGCTACACCTTC.

CDR3 in amino acids: CASKEPRSNEQFF. The CDR3 DNA sequence: TGTGCCAGCAAAGAGCCTCGGTCCAATGAGCAGTTCTTC. V is TRBV12-3 or TRBV12-4 and J is TRBJ2-1; D gene unclear. The V gene lost 7 bases and the J gene lost 6 bases, with 13 bases spanning the gap. The CDR3 has 13 residues.

The rearrangement uses TRBV30 and TRBJ2-1; D unclear. Germline lookup yields CDR1 GTSNPN and CDR2 SVGIG (reference sequence). The CDR3 is made up of 11 amino acids. V was trimmed by 0 bases and J by 15 bases, leaving 12 bases between them. The CDR3 loop is CAWSVLMSRFF. The DNA of the CDR3 is TGTGCCTGGAGTGTACTAATGTCTCGGTTCTTC. The full variable domain, with the rest looked up from reference TRBV30 and TRBJ2-1, is SQTIHQWPATLVQPVGSPLSLECTVEGTSNPNLYWYRQAAGRGLQLLFYSVGIGQISSEVPQNLSASRPQDRQFILSSKKLLLSDSGFYLCAWSVLMSRFFGPGTRLTVL.

The genes are TRBV19 and TRBJ2-1, with 11 nucleotides matching TRBD2. The length of the CDR3 is 14 residues. The V and J ends lost 6 bases and 7 bases, in that order; junction bases with no gene match: 5. Germline loops: CDR1 LNHDA, CDR2 SQIVND (reference sequence). Here the CDR3 DNA reads TGTGCCAGTAGGACCTCTAGCGGGAGGAATGAGCAGTTCTTC. This gives the protein CASRTSSGRNEQFF.

This rearrangement joins TRBV15 to TRBJ2-2, with D possibly TRBD2 on 5 matching bases. The ends were cut back, 0 bases at V and 2 bases at J, with 10 bases in the middle. The CDR3 has 16 amino acids. From germline, CDR1 is LNHNV and CDR2 YYDKDF (reference sequence). The CDR3 is CATSRDPGVNTGELFF. CDR3 nucleotide sequence: TGTGCCACCAGCAGAGATCCCGGGGTTAACACCGGGGAGCTGTTTTTT.

The chain combines TRBV2 with TRBJ2-7; 10 bases agree with TRBD1. The CDR3 loop spans 15 amino acids. The germline V gene encodes CDR1 SNHLY and CDR2 FYNNEI. V gave up 1 base and J gave up 3 bases; unmatched junction bases: 3. The CDR3 region has the DNA TGTGCCAGCAGTGAAGGACAGGGGGCTAACTACGAGCAGTACTTC. Its translation: CASSEGQGANYEQYF.

The gene calls are TRBV5-6 and TRBJ2-1; the match to TRBD2 covers 12 bases. The germline CDR1 and CDR2 sequences are SGHDT and YYEEEE. After removal of 2 bases from V and 5 bases from J, the junction contained 5 bases not matched to a gene. CDR3 size: 16 residues. CDR3 residues: CASSLLAGGLNNEQFF. The CDR3 nucleotides are TGTGCCAGCAGCTTACTAGCGGGAGGACTGAACAATGAGCAGTTCTTC.

The genes are TRBV7-9 and TRBJ2-7; TRBD2 is a possible D gene (7 bases). CDR1 SEHNR and CDR2 FQNEAQ come from the germline V gene (reference sequence). This CDR3 contains 15 residues. Trimming stripped 5 bases from V and 7 bases from J, with 21 bases between. For the CDR3, the DNA is TGTGCCAGCAGCCGCGCGGGGGCCCCGGTCGGTGAGCAGTACTTC. It is translated as CASSRAGAPVGEQYF.

This chain links TRBV9 with TRBJ2-2; 7 nucleotides match TRBD1. CDR1 and CDR2 (germline): SGDLS, YYNGEE. The CDR3 runs to 15 residues. With 0 bases clipped from V and 5 bases from J, the junction kept 4 bases outside the gene matches. This chain's CDR3 is CASSVGQGWTGELFF. As DNA, the CDR3 is TGTGCCAGCAGCGTAGGACAGGGTTGGACCGGGGAGCTGTTTTTT.

The V call is TRBV7-2, the J call TRBJ2-2; D is uncertain. Looked up from germline, CDR1 is SGHTA and CDR2 is FQGNSA. V lost 5 bases and J lost 6, with 10 bases in between. The CDR3 has 13 residues. In nucleotides, the CDR3 is TGTGCCAGCAGCCTCGAGCGTGCCGGGGAGCTGTTTTTT. Translating it yields CASSLERAGELFF.

The chain is built from TRBV6-2 or TRBV6-3 and TRBJ1-2; TRBD1 matches at 12 bases. The V and J ends lost 2 bases and 6 bases, in that order; junction bases with no gene match: 7. The CDR3 loop spans 16 amino acids. Per the germline V gene, CDR1 is MNHEY and CDR2 is SVGEGT. The CDR3 reads CASSYKRDRGRDGYTF. CDR3 nucleotides: TGTGCCAGCAGTTACAAGCGGGACAGGGGGCGCGATGGCTACACCTTC.

The V call is TRBV5-1, the J call TRBJ1-3; 7 bases match TRBD1. Germline V gives CDR1 SGHRS, CDR2 YFSETQ. The CDR3 has 14 residues. The trim removed 2 bases at V and 4 bases at J, leaving 3 bases unmatched. CDR3: CASSFGTEGNTIYF. Written as DNA, the CDR3 is TGCGCCAGCAGCTTCGGGACAGAGGGAAACACCATATATTTT.

The chain has TRBV27 and TRBJ1-3, with D possibly being TRBD1 (5 bases). Germline loops: CDR1 MNHEY, CDR2 SMNVEV (reference sequence). CDR3 length equals 14 residues. V lost 6 bases and J lost 4, with 13 bases in between. CDR3 DNA: TGTGCCAGCAGACCCAGGGTGACCGGAAACACCATATATTTT. Its translation is CASRPRVTGNTIYF.

This rearrangement joins TRBV29-1 to TRBJ1-1; a possible D gene is TRBD1 (5 bases). The CDR3 spans 13 residues. Trimming took 4 bases from V and 3 from J, leaving 12 bases between them. Germline CDR1 reads SQVTM; CDR2 reads ANQGSEA. The CDR3 region is CSVAGWGDTEAFF. The CDR3 bases are TGCAGCGTTGCCGGATGGGGGGACACTGAAGCTTTCTTT.

CDR3: CASSYGRRFGAFF. DNA for the CDR3: TGTGCCAGCAGTTACGGGAGGAGATTTGGGGCTTTCTTT. V and J are TRBV6-2 or TRBV6-3 and TRBJ1-1, with D unresolved. V lost 2 bases and J 11 bases, leaving 15 bases between the germline ends. The length of the CDR3 is 13 residues. In germline, CDR1 is MNHEY, CDR2 SVGEGT.

The V and J genes are TRBV14 and TRBJ2-1, with TRBD2 identical over 7 bases. CDR3 size: 17 residues. Trimming removed 8 bases from V and 3 bases from J; junction bases left unmatched: 16. Germline V lookup: CDR1 SGHDN, CDR2 FVKESK. CDR3: CASSTPSSGDFYNEQFF. In nucleotides, the CDR3 is TGTGCCAGCTCAACCCCCTCTAGCGGAGATTTCTACAATGAGCAGTTCTTC.

The rearrangement links TRBV5-1 to TRBJ2-6; D might be TRBD2 (6 bases). In germline, CDR1 is SGHRS, CDR2 YFSETQ. There are 14 residues in the CDR3. V lost 5 bases to trimming and J lost 1 base, with 7 bases between them. The CDR3 region has the DNA TGCGCCAGCAGTGGGGGGTCTGGGGCCAACGTCCTGACTTTC. This codes for CASSGGSGANVLTF.

The chain is built from TRBV15 and TRBJ2-7; 9 nucleotides line up with TRBD2. The CDR3 is 14 amino acids. The V and J ends lost 5 bases and 4 bases, in that order; junction bases with no gene match: 6. Germline CDR1 and CDR2: LNHNV and YYDKDF (reference sequence). The DNA of the CDR3 is TGTGCCACCAGCCGAAGACTAGCGGAATACGAGCAGTACTTC. As protein: CATSRRLAEYEQYF.

The V gene is TRBV7-2, the J gene TRBJ2-1; D is unclear. V lost 2 bases and J lost 4, with 9 bases in between. The CDR3 has 14 residues. Germline-derived CDR1 and CDR2 are SGHTA and FQGNSA. The CDR3 reads CASSLYGEYNEQFF. DNA for the CDR3: TGTGCCAGCAGCTTATACGGAGAGTACAATGAGCAGTTCTTC.

This clone was seen only a few times. The chain uses TRBV7-9 and TRBJ1-1; weak D call: TRBD1 (5 bases). Trimming took off 1 base at V and 0 bases at J, with 15 bases between the two ends. This CDR3 is built from 17 residues. Germline-derived CDR1 and CDR2 are SEHNR and FQNEAQ (reference sequence). CDR3 protein: CASSLVMGEGVNTEAFF. CDR3 nucleotide sequence: TGTGCCAGCAGCTTAGTCATGGGGGAGGGAGTGAACACTGAAGCTTTCTTT.

V gene TRBV6-5 combines with J gene TRBJ2-7; D possibly corresponds to TRBD1 (5 bases). Germline loops: CDR1 MNHEY, CDR2 SVGAGI. V lost 3 bases to trimming and J lost 1 base, with 7 bases between them. The CDR3 spans 13 residues. CDR3 coding DNA: TGTGCCAGCAGTTATCAGGGATCCTACGAGCAGTACTTC. It encodes CASSYQGSYEQYF.

This chain links TRBV27 with TRBJ2-5, with D unresolved. The CDR3 is 11 residues long. V was clipped by 7 bases and J by 0 bases, with 3 bases between them. CDR1 MNHEY and CDR2 SMNVEV come from the germline V gene (reference sequence). CDR3 loop: CASTHQETQYF. The CDR3 DNA is TGTGCCAGCACTCACCAAGAGACCCAGTACTTC.

The rearrangement links TRBV4-1 to TRBJ2-1; D is undetermined. The V gene lost 0 bases and the J gene lost 12 bases, with 12 bases spanning the gap. CDR1 and CDR2 from the germline V gene are MGHRA and YSYEKL. This CDR3 region has 13 residues. The CDR3 spells CASSQDGRMRQFF. In DNA, the CDR3 is TGCGCCAGCAGCCAAGACGGCAGGATGAGGCAGTTCTTC.

The chain combines TRBV7-9 with TRBJ1-2; 12 nucleotides align to TRBD1. The J segment lost 5 bases and the V segment lost 6 bases, leaving 16 bases of the junction unmatched. Germline V lookup: CDR1 SEHNR, CDR2 FQNEAQ (reference sequence). This CDR3 region has 18 residues. CDR3 sequence: CASSFPKGQGASGYGYTF. CDR3 nucleotides: TGTGCCAGCAGTTTCCCTAAGGGACAGGGGGCGTCTGGGTATGGCTACACCTTC.

The rearrangement joins TRBV3-1 (or the pseudogene TRBV3-2) to TRBJ2-2, with 8 nucleotides matching TRBD2. Germline CDR1 LGHDT, CDR2 YNNKEL (reference sequence). V trimming: 9 bases; J trimming: 7 bases; junction bases outside the gene matches: 7. The CDR3 extends over 13 amino acids. The chain's CDR3 is CASRTLAGGELFF. The CDR3 DNA follows: TGTGCCAGTAGAACTCTAGCGGGCGGGGAGCTGTTTTTT.

This clone was seen just once. The J gene is TRBJ1-3, the V gene TRBV7-2; TRBD1 agrees at 10 bases. Germline V gene lookup returns CDR1 SGHTA and CDR2 FQGNSA. The CDR3 length is 14 residues. Trimming took 4 bases from V and 7 from J; bases not matched to a gene: 4. CDR3 nucleotide sequence: TGTGCCAGCAGCTCGGGACAGGGGACGAACACCATATATTTT. Translation gives CASSSGQGTNTIYF.

The chain carries TRBV9 and TRBJ1-2, with TRBD1 matching over 8 bases. V was clipped by 3 bases and J by 3 bases; unmatched bases: 7. The CDR3 has 15 residues. Germline values: CDR1 SGDLS, CDR2 YYNGEE. In DNA, the CDR3 is TGTGCCAGCAGCGAACTACCGACAGGGGACTATGGCTACACCTTC. Translated, it gives CASSELPTGDYGYTF.

The chain is built from TRBV30 and TRBJ2-7; D is uncertain. The V end lost 1 base, the J end lost 2 bases, and 12 bases lay between the germline ends. This CDR3 comprises 14 residues. Germline CDR1 and CDR2: GTSNPN and SVGIG (reference sequence). CDR3 nucleotides: TGTGCCTGGAGTGATCCTTCACTGACCTACGAGCAGTACTTC. It encodes CAWSDPSLTYEQYF.

This clone turned up a few times. The chain is built from TRBV5-1 and TRBJ1-4; D is ambiguous. CDR3 length: 15 residues. V was cut by 4 bases and J by 4 bases, with 14 bases left in between. The germline V gene encodes CDR1 SGHRS and CDR2 YFSETQ. DNA for the CDR3: TGCGCCAGCAGCCCCGGTGGTTCCGGTAATGAAAAACTGTTTTTT. As protein: CASSPGGSGNEKLFF.

V gene TRBV2 combines with J gene TRBJ2-7; unclear D gene. CDR3 size: 11 residues. Germline loops: CDR1 SNHLY, CDR2 FYNNEI. V lost 7 bases, J lost 7 bases, and 11 bases lay in between. The CDR3 DNA reads as TGTGCCAGCATGTTAACGGTGGAGCAGTACTTC. Protein product: CASMLTVEQYF. The entire variable domain, with the rest obtained from reference TRBV2 and TRBJ2-7, is as follows: EPEVTQTPSHQVTQMGQEVILRCVPISNHLYFYWYRQILGQKVEFLVSFYNNEISEKSEIFDDQFSVERPDGSNFTLKIRSTKLEDSAMYFCASMLTVEQYFGPGTRLTVT.